This TCR beta chain stems from a study of T cells in Graves' hyperthyroidism and ophthalmopathy. Points from the study as a whole: In the analysis, a 13 V-J model separated ophthalmopathy from stable hyperthyroidism. Blood also contained most expanded thyroid clonotypes above 0.001.

The V gene's germline CDR1 is SGHVT and CDR2 SQSDAQ. V dropped 6 bases and J dropped 7; count of bases not matched to a gene: 11. This CDR3 has 15 amino acids. Details on this clonotype: Its antigen is currently unknown.

Patients showing uncontrolled infection, other autoimmune disease, pregnancy or lactation were ineligible. The CDR3 regions of TCR beta were amplified from RNA transcripts. HTBI primers were the set used in a first-round RT-PCR of the TCR CDR3. TCRdb re-derived calls from the multiplex PCR reads in MiXCR, one entry per CDR3 protein. The repertoire holds over 450,000 distinct CDR3 sequences, with 15% to 20% as singletons. The specimen was blood. The rearrangement uses TRBV7-4 and TRBJ1-5, with 8 bases lining up with TRBD1. The clonotype comes from a woman aged 18 to 35 with Graves' ophthalmopathy. The CDR3 sequence is CASSSDRERGQPQHF. The DNA of the CDR3 is TGTGCCAGCAGTTCGGACAGGGAGCGAGGCCAGCCCCAGCATTTT.